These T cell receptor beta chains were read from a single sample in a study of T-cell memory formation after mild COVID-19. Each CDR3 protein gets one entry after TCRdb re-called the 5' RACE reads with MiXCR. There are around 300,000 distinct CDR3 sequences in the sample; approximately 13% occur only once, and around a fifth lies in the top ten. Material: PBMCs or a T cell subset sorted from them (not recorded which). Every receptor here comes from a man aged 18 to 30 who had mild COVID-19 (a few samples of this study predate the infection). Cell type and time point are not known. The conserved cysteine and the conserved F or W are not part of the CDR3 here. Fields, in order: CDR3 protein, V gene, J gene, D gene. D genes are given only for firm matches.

CDR3aa: ASSLAHGQGDTQY
v_gene: TRBV12-3/TRBV12-4
j_gene: TRBJ2-3
d_gene: TRBD1

CDR3aa: ASSPPGAEYNEQF
v_gene: TRBV7-9
j_gene: TRBJ2-1
d_gene: NA

CDR3aa: ASSLYDRGGYGYT
v_gene: TRBV5-6
j_gene: TRBJ1-2
d_gene: TRBD1

CDR3aa: ASSQFPGGLAGVYNEQF
v_gene: TRBV3-1
j_gene: TRBJ2-1
d_gene: TRBD2

CDR3aa: AVEGESTDTQY
v_gene: TRBV7-9
j_gene: TRBJ2-3
d_gene: NA

CDR3aa: ASAGTGAYGANVLT
v_gene: TRBV6-2/TRBV6-3
j_gene: TRBJ2-6
d_gene: TRBD1

CDR3aa: ASSYSRGVADTQY
v_gene: TRBV6-5
j_gene: TRBJ2-3
d_gene: NA

CDR3aa: ASSENGGVYNEQF
v_gene: TRBV6-4
j_gene: TRBJ2-1
d_gene: TRBD2

CDR3aa: SARDRISATNEKLF
v_gene: TRBV20-1
j_gene: TRBJ1-4
d_gene: NA

CDR3aa: ASSLGQGEVYGYT
v_gene: TRBV12-3/TRBV12-4
j_gene: TRBJ1-2
d_gene: TRBD1

CDR3aa: SARSVAGSPPADSPLH
v_gene: TRBV20-1
j_gene: TRBJ1-6
d_gene: NA

CDR3aa: ASSQGKPAPLH
v_gene: TRBV3-1
j_gene: TRBJ1-6
d_gene: NA

CDR3aa: ASSRVVGGGAATQY
v_gene: TRBV4-1
j_gene: TRBJ2-3
d_gene: NA

CDR3aa: ASSFGLLNTGELF
v_gene: TRBV7-2
j_gene: TRBJ2-2
d_gene: NA

CDR3aa: ASSGGPSKRTQH
v_gene: TRBV12-3/TRBV12-4
j_gene: TRBJ1-5
d_gene: NA

CDR3aa: ASSIAGGPNEQF
v_gene: TRBV3-1
j_gene: TRBJ2-1
d_gene: TRBD2

CDR3aa: SARKTTDTQY
v_gene: TRBV20-1
j_gene: TRBJ2-3
d_gene: NA

CDR3aa: ASTPRTGNSPLN
v_gene: TRBV5-5
j_gene: TRBJ1-6
d_gene: TRBD1

CDR3aa: ASSFLAGVRDTQY
v_gene: TRBV7-8
j_gene: TRBJ2-3
d_gene: TRBD2

CDR3aa: ASSPGTYTEAF
v_gene: TRBV5-6
j_gene: TRBJ1-1
d_gene: NA

CDR3aa: SVPRAGYGYT
v_gene: TRBV29-1
j_gene: TRBJ1-2
d_gene: NA

CDR3aa: ASSQFLTSGSDGGELF
v_gene: TRBV4-1
j_gene: TRBJ2-2
d_gene: TRBD2

CDR3aa: ASSPREHSQETQY
v_gene: TRBV7-8
j_gene: TRBJ2-5
d_gene: NA

CDR3aa: ASSLGWVAGEDTQY
v_gene: TRBV7-7
j_gene: TRBJ2-3
d_gene: TRBD2

CDR3aa: ASSLRGQADIDGYT
v_gene: TRBV5-1
j_gene: TRBJ1-2
d_gene: TRBD1

CDR3aa: ASVTGELF
v_gene: TRBV7-8
j_gene: TRBJ2-2
d_gene: NA

CDR3aa: ASSYGTSGASSYNEQF
v_gene: TRBV6-6
j_gene: TRBJ2-1
d_gene: TRBD2

CDR3aa: ASSFEGLAATGELF
v_gene: TRBV12-3/TRBV12-4
j_gene: TRBJ2-2
d_gene: TRBD2

CDR3aa: ASSKDRGLYWTQY
v_gene: TRBV4-2
j_gene: TRBJ2-5
d_gene: TRBD1

CDR3aa: ASSLRTGDYGYT
v_gene: TRBV4-2
j_gene: TRBJ1-2
d_gene: TRBD1

CDR3aa: ASSLVAGITDTQY
v_gene: TRBV4-1
j_gene: TRBJ2-3
d_gene: NA

CDR3aa: ASSFGVRGQF
v_gene: TRBV12-3/TRBV12-4
j_gene: TRBJ2-1
d_gene: NA

CDR3aa: ATSRVGRTGELF
v_gene: TRBV24-1
j_gene: TRBJ2-2
d_gene: NA

CDR3aa: ASSSGTGKNIQY
v_gene: TRBV7-9
j_gene: TRBJ2-4
d_gene: NA

CDR3aa: ASSLVGRGHEQY
v_gene: TRBV27
j_gene: TRBJ2-7
d_gene: NA

CDR3aa: ASSSLDSYEQY
v_gene: TRBV7-2
j_gene: TRBJ2-7
d_gene: NA

CDR3aa: ASSARTGSSYNSPLH
v_gene: TRBV7-6
j_gene: TRBJ1-6
d_gene: TRBD1

CDR3aa: ASSPGREAF
v_gene: TRBV5-1
j_gene: TRBJ1-1
d_gene: NA

CDR3aa: ASSLALAGGNEQF
v_gene: TRBV5-1
j_gene: TRBJ2-1
d_gene: TRBD2